The rows below give T cell receptor beta chains drawn from one sample of a study of T cell repertoires in ileal Crohn's disease. Some clones are missing from TCRdb's copy, which holds only in-frame ones; the method was immunoSEQ multiplex PCR. The top ten clones hold roughly 2% of a sample with roughly 60,000 clones, about 89% of them seen once. The specimen was ileal tissue. The receptor set was obtained from an adult with Crohn's disease. The CDR3 runs from the conserved cysteine through the conserved F or W. The order of the fields is D gene, clone size, J gene, V gene, CDR3 DNA, CDR3 protein. D genes are given only for firm matches. Rows give clone size only sometimes, using once, few, many, or a class for an expanded clone.

>.|.|TRBJ1-5|TRBV10-2
TGCGCCAGCAGTGAGACCCAGCCCAGGAATCAGCCCCAGCATTTT
CASSETQPRNQPQHF
>.|.|TRBJ1-1|TRBV25-1
TGTGCCAGCAGTCCCCATGAGGGGAACACTGAAGCTTTCTTT
CASSPHEGNTEAFF
>.|.|TRBJ2-2|TRBV10-3
TGTGCCATCAGGACTAGTTCCACCGGGGAGCTGTTTTTT
CAIRTSSTGELFF
>TRBD2|.|TRBJ2-1|TRBV30
TGTGCCTGGAGAGGGACTAGCGAGTTCTTC
CAWRGTSEFF
>.|.|TRBJ1-2|TRBV4-2
TGTGCCAGCAGCCAAGATCCTACAGGAGCCACTTCTAACTATGGCTACACCTTC
CASSQDPTGATSNYGYTF
>TRBD1|.|TRBJ2-2|TRBV10-3
TGTGCCATCAGTCTGACAGGGGAGAACGGGGAGCTGTTTTTT
CAISLTGENGELFF
>.|.|TRBJ1-3|TRBV6-1
TGTGCCAGCACATCAGGGACAACTGGAAACACCATATATTTT
CASTSGTTGNTIYF
>.|once|TRBJ2-3|TRBV6-5
TGTGCCAGCAGCCACACAGATACGCAGTATTTT
CASSHTDTQYF
>TRBD1|.|TRBJ2-2|TRBV5-5
TGTGCCAGCAGCTCAAACCGGGACAGGTCCACCGGGGAGCTGTTTTTT
CASSSNRDRSTGELFF
>.|.|TRBJ2-2|TRBV6-6
TGTGCCACCAGGCCCAACGGGTCCGGGGAGCTGTTTTTT
CATRPNGSGELFF
>TRBD1|once|TRBJ2-3|TRBV10-1
TGCGCCAGCAGCGACGACAGGGGCACAGATACGCAGTATTTT
CASSDDRGTDTQYF